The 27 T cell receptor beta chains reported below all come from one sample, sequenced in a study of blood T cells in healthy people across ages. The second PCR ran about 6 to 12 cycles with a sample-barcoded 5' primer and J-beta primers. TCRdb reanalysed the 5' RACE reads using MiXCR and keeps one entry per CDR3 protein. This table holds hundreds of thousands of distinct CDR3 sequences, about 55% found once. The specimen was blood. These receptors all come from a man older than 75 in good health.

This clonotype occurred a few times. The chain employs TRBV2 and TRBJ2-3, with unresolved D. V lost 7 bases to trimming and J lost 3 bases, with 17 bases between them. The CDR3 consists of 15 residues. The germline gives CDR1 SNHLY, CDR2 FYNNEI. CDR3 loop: CASTLLPTSTDTQYF. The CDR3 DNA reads TGTGCCAGCACCCTACTCCCTACTTCAACAGATACGCAGTATTTT.

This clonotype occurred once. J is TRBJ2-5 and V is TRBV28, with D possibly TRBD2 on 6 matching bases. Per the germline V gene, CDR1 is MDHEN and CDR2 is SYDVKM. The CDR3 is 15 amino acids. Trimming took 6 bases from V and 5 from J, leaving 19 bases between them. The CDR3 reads CASSPPGGLAETQYF. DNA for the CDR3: TGTGCCAGCAGCCCCCCCGGGGGTTTGGCTGAGACCCAGTACTTC.

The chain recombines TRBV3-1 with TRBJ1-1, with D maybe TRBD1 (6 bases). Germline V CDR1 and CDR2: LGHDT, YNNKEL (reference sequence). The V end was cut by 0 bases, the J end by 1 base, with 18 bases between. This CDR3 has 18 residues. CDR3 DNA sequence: TGTGCCAGCAGCCAAGATGGGGGGGGGCTTGGAACGAACACTGAAGCTTTCTTT. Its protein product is CASSQDGGGLGTNTEAFF.

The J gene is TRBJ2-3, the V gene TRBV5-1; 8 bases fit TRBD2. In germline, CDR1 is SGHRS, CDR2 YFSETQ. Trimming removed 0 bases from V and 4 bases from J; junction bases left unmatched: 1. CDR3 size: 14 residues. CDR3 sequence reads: CASSLELAADTQYF. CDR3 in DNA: TGCGCCAGCAGCTTGGAACTAGCGGCAGATACGCAGTATTTT. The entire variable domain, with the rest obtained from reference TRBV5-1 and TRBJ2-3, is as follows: KAGVTQTPRYLIKTRGQQVTLSCSPISGHRSVSWYQQTPGQGLQFLFEYFSETQRNKGNFPGRFSGRQFSNSRSEMNVSTLELGDSALYLCASSLELAADTQYFGPGTRLTVL.

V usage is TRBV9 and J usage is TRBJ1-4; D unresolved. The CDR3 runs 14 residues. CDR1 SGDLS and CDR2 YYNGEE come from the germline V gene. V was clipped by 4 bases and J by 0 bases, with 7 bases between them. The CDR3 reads CASSSASTNEKLFF. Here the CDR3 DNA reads TGTGCCAGCAGCTCCGCCTCAACTAATGAAAAACTGTTTTTT.

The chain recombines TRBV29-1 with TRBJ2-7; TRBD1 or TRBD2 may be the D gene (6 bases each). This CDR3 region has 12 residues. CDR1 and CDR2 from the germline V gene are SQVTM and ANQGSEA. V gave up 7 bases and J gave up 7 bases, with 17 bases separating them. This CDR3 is CSAGQSEGEQYF. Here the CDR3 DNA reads TGCAGCGCGGGACAATCGGAGGGGGAGCAGTACTTC.

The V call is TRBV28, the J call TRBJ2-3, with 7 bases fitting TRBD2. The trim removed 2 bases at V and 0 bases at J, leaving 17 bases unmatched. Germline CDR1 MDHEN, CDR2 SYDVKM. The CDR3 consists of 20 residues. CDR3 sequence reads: CASSLRRGSSGEASTDTQYF. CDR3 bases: TGTGCCAGCAGTTTAAGACGAGGGTCTAGCGGAGAAGCTAGCACAGATACGCAGTATTTT.

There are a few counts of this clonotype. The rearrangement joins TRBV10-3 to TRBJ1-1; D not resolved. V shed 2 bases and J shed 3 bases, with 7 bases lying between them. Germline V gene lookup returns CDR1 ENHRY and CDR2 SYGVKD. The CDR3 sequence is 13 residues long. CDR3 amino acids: CAISEEGDTEAFF. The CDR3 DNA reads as TGTGCCATCAGTGAGGAGGGAGACACTGAAGCTTTCTTT.

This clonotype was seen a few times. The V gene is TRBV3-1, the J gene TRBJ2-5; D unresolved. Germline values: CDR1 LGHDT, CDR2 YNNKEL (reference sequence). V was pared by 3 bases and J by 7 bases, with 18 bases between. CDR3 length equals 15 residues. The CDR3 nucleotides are TGTGCCAGCAGCCACCTGGCTGTGGGCGGTGGGACCCAGTACTTC. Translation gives CASSHLAVGGGTQYF.

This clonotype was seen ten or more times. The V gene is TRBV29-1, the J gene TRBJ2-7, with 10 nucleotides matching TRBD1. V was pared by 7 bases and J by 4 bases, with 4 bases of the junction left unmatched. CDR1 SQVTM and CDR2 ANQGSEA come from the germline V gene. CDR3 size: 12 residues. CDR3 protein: CSAGTGVYEQYF. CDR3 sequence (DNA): TGCAGCGCCGGGACAGGGGTATACGAGCAGTACTTC.

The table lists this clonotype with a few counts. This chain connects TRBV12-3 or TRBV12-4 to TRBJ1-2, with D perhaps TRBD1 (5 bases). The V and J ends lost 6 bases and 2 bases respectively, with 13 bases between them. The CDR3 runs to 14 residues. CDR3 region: CASRRGRGNYGYTF. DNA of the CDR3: TGTGCCAGCAGACGGGGCCGGGGGAACTATGGCTACACCTTC.

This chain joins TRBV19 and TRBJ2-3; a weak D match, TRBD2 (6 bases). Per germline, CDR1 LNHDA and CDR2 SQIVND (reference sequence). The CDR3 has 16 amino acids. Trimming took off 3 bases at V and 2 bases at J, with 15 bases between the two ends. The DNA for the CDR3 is TGTGCCAGTAGTATGGTAGCGGCGCAACCCACAGATACGCAGTATTTT. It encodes CASSMVAAQPTDTQYF.

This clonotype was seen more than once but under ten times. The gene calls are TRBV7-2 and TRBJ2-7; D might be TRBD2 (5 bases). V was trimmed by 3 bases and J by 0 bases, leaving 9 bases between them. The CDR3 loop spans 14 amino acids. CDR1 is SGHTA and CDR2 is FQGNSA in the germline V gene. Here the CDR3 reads CASSFQRSSYEQYF. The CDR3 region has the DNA TGTGCCAGCAGCTTCCAGCGGAGCTCCTACGAGCAGTACTTC. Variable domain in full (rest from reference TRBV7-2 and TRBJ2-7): GAGVSQSPSNKVTEKGKDVELRCDPISGHTALYWYRQSLGQGLEFLIYFQGNSAPDKSGLPSDRFSAERTGGSVSTLTIQRTQQEDSAVYLCASSFQRSSYEQYFGPGTRLTVT.

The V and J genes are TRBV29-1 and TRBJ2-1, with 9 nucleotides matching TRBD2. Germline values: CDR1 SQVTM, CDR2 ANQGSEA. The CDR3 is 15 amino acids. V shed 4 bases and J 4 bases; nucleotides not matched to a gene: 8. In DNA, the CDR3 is TGCAGCGTTGTCCCCGCGGGAGGGCCATACAATGAGCAGTTCTTC. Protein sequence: CSVVPAGGPYNEQFF.

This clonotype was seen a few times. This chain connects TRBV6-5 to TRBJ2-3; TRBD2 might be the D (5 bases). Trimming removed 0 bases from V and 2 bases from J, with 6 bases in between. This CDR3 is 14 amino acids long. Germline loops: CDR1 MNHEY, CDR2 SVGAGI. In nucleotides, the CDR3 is TGTGCCAGCAGTTACTCGACTACCACAGATACGCAGTATTTT. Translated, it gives CASSYSTTTDTQYF.

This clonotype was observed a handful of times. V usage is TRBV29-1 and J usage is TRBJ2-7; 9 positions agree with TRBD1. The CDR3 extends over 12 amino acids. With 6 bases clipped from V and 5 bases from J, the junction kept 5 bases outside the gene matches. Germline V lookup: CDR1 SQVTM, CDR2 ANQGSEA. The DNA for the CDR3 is TGCAGCGTCGGACAGGGGAGCGACGAGCAGTACTTC. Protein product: CSVGQGSDEQYF.

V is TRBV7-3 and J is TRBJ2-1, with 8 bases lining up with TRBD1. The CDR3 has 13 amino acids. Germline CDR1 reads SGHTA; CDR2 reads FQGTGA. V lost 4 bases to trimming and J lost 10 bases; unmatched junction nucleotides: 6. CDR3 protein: CASSWTGIREQFF. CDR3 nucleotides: TGTGCCAGCAGCTGGACAGGGATTAGGGAGCAGTTCTTC.

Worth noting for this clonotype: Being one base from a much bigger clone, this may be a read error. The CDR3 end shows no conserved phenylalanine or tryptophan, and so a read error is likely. Written as DNA, the CDR3 is TGTGCCAGCAGGGGTAGCGGGAGCTCCTACGAGCAGTACTCC. The encoded protein is CASRGSGSSYEQYS. The rearrangement uses TRBV28 and TRBJ2-7, with 9 nucleotides matching TRBD2. The V and J ends lost 6 bases and 0 bases, in that order; junction bases with no gene match: 3. This CDR3 is 14 amino acids long. CDR1 MDHEN and CDR2 SYDVKM come from the germline V gene.

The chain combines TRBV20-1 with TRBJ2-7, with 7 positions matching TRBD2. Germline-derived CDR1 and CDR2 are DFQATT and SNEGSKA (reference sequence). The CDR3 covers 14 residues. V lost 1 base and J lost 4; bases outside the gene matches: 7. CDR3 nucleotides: TGCAGTGCTAGAGGTCGGGACTATCTGTACGAGCAGTACTTC. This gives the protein CSARGRDYLYEQYF.

The CDR3 region is CASRAQPGNSPLHF. The CDR3 DNA reads TGTGCCAGCAGAGCGCAGCCAGGCAATTCACCCCTCCACTTT. This rearrangement joins TRBV12-3 or TRBV12-4 to TRBJ1-6; unclear D gene. Trimming took off 6 bases at V and 7 bases at J, with 13 bases between the two ends. The CDR3 consists of 14 residues.

Here the CDR3 DNA reads TGCAGCGTCGTTACAGGAGGGGACCCTGAAGCTTTCTTT. Translating gives CSVVTGGDPEAFF. The gene calls are TRBV29-1 and TRBJ1-1; the D gene is possibly TRBD1 (5 bases). V lost 6 bases to trimming and J lost 6 bases, with 17 bases between them. This CDR3 has 13 residues. CDR1 is SQVTM, CDR2 ANQGSEA, per germline.

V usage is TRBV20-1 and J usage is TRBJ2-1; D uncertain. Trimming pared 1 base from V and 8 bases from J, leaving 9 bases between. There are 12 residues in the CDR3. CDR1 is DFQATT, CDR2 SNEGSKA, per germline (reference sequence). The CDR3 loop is CSARVGLDEQFF. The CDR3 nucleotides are TGCAGTGCTAGAGTAGGGTTGGATGAGCAGTTCTTC.

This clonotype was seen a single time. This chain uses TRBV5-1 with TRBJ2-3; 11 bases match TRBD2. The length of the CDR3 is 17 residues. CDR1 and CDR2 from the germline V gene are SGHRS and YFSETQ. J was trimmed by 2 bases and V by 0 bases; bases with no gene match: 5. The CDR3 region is CASSLEPSGRNTDTQYF. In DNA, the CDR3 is TGCGCCAGCAGCTTGGAACCTAGCGGGAGGAACACAGATACGCAGTATTTT.

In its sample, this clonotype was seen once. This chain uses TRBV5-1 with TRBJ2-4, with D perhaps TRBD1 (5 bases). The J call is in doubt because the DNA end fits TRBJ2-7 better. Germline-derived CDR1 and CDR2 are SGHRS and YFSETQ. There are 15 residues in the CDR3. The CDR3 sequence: CASSSTVSSLYEQYF. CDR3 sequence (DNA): TGCGCCAGCAGCTCGACAGTATCTTCCCTCTACGAGCAGTACTTC.

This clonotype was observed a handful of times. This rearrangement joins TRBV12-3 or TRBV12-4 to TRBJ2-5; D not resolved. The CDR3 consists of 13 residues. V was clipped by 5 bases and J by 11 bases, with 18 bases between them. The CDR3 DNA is TGTGCCAGCAGTCCCTCGGGCAGGCTTAAGCAGTACTTC. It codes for CASSPSGRLKQYF.

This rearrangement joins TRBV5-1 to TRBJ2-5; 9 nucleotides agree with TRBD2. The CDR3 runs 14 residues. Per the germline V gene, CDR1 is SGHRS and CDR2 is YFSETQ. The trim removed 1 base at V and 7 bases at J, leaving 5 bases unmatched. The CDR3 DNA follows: TGCGCCAGCAGCTTGAGGACTAGCGACCTGACCCAGTACTTC. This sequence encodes CASSLRTSDLTQYF.

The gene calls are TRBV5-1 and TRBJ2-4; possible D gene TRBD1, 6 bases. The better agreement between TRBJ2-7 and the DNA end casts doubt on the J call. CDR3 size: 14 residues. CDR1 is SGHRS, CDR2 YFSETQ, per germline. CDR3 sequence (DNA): TGCGCCAGCAGCCTGGCCGGGACAATAAACGAGCAGTACTTC. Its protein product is CASSLAGTINEQYF.